The 9 T cell receptor beta chains below were found in one sample sequenced in a study of blood T cells in healthy people across ages. A second roughly 6 to 12 cycle PCR used barcoded and J-beta primers. MiXCR, run by TCRdb on the 5' RACE reads, gives a single entry per CDR3 protein. The repertoire holds roughly 2 million distinct CDR3 sequences, with 49% as singletons. The sequencing input was blood. These TCRs come from a woman aged 40 to 49 in good health.

The V call is TRBV9, the J call TRBJ2-3, with no clear D. Trimming left V 3 bases short and J 5 bases short, with 13 bases between. CDR3 length: 14 amino acids. Germline V gene lookup returns CDR1 SGDLS and CDR2 YYNGEE. CDR3 sequence reads: CASSARAILDTQYF. The CDR3 region has the DNA TGTGCCAGCAGCGCCCGTGCGATTCTAGATACGCAGTATTTT. The whole variable domain, filled in from reference TRBV9 and TRBJ2-3, reads DSGVTQTPKHLITATGQRVTLRCSPRSGDLSVYWYQQSLDQGLQFLIQYYNGEERAKGNILERFSAQQFPDLHSELNLSSLELGDSALYFCASSARAILDTQYFGPGTRLTVL.

This chain uses TRBV28 with TRBJ1-2, with 8 bases lining up with TRBD1. This CDR3 is built from 14 residues. The germline CDR1 and CDR2 sequences are MDHEN and SYDVKM. J was trimmed by 7 bases and V by 6 bases; bases with no gene match: 10. The CDR3 nucleotides are TGTGCCAGCAGCATCCAGGGGGCAACACGTGGCTACACCTTC. This gives the protein CASSIQGATRGYTF.

This clonotype showed up just once. The chain combines TRBV29-1 with TRBJ2-5; 11 bases align to TRBD2. Trimming removed 7 bases from V and 11 bases from J; junction bases left unmatched: 12. CDR1 and CDR2 from the germline V gene are SQVTM and ANQGSEA. This CDR3 region has 13 residues. This CDR3 is CSGQLAGATQQYF. The CDR3 DNA is TGCAGCGGACAACTAGCGGGAGCTACGCAGCAGTACTTC. Using reference TRBV29-1 and TRBJ2-5 for the parts outside the CDR3, the full variable domain is SAVISQKPSRDICQRGTSLTIQCQVDSQVTMMFWYRQQPGQSLTLIATANQGSEATYESGFVIDKFPISRPNLTFSTLTVSNMSPEDSSIYLCSGQLAGATQQYFGPGTRLLVL.

This clonotype has a handful of counts. V gene TRBV29-1 combines with J gene TRBJ2-5; no reliable D call. Trimming shortened V by 7 bases and J by 5 bases, and 14 bases separated the two germline ends. The germline gives CDR1 SQVTM, CDR2 ANQGSEA. The CDR3 extends over 12 amino acids. The CDR3 reads CSAESLGETQYF. In DNA form, the CDR3 reads TGCAGCGCTGAGAGCCTCGGGGAGACCCAGTACTTC.

The chain carries TRBV20-1 and TRBJ1-2; tentatively, D is TRBD1 (5 bases). The CDR3 has 15 residues. The ends were cut back, 6 bases at V and 4 bases at J, with 21 bases in the middle. The germline V gene encodes CDR1 DFQATT and CDR2 SNEGSKA (reference sequence). This CDR3 reads CSARDQSTGSYGYTF. The CDR3 bases are TGCAGTGCCAGGGATCAGTCGACGGGCAGCTATGGCTACACCTTC.

V and J are TRBV4-3 and TRBJ1-6, with TRBD1 matching over 10 bases. The CDR3 has 19 amino acids. V lost 1 base and J lost 5; bases outside the gene matches: 11. Germline V lookup: CDR1 LGHNA, CDR2 YSLEER. The CDR3 reads CASSQVYGTGVFDNSPLHF. CDR3 coding DNA: TGCGCCAGCAGCCAAGTCTACGGGACAGGGGTTTTCGATAATTCACCCCTCCACTTT.

This clonotype was detected only a few times. V usage is TRBV5-1 and J usage is TRBJ2-5, with D perhaps being TRBD1 or TRBD2 (5 bases each). V was pared by 3 bases and J by 1 base, with 10 bases between. Germline CDR1 and CDR2: SGHRS and YFSETQ. CDR3 length equals 14 residues. DNA of the CDR3: TGCGCCAGCAGCTACACGGGGCTCCAAGAGACCCAGTACTTC. Residues: CASSYTGLQETQYF.

The chain links TRBV25-1 to TRBJ2-7; D call uncertain. Judging by the DNA end, TRBJ2-5 fits better; the J call may be wrong. This CDR3 spans 13 amino acids. CDR1 is MGHDK, CDR2 SYGVNS, per germline. CDR3 bases: TGTGCCAGCACCGCGGAAGAACAAGAGACCCAGTACTTC. This translates into CASTAEEQETQYF.

The chain's CDR3 is CASSLGRPSEQYF. Written as DNA, the CDR3 is TGTGCCAGCAGCTTGGGGCGGCCCAGCGAGCAGTACTTC. The chain carries TRBV13 and TRBJ2-7; D may be TRBD1 (5 bases). CDR3 size: 13 residues. Trimming stripped 3 bases from V and 6 bases from J, with 12 bases between. Germline V CDR1 and CDR2: PRHDT, FYEKMQ (reference sequence).